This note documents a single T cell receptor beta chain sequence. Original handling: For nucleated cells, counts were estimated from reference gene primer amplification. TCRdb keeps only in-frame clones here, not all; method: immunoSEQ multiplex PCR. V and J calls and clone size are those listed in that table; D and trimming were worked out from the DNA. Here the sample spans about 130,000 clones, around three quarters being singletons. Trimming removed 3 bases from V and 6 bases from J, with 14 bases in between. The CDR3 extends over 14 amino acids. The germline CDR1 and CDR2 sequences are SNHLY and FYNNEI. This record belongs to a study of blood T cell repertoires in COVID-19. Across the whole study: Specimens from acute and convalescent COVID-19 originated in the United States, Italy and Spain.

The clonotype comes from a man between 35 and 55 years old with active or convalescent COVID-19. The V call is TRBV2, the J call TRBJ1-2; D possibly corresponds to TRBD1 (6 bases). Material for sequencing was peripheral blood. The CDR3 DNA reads TGTGCCAGCAGTGAGGGGAACAGGGTGGATGGCTACACCTTC. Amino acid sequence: CASSEGNRVDGYTF.